This record covers a single TCR beta chain. Its antigen remains undetermined. No base qualities exist here, and no much larger clone lies one base off it. In total, 500 to 700 healthy bone marrow donors made up the cohort. All cohort members were sampled while nominally healthy, although unrecorded immune exposures were likely present. The donor was CMV seronegative and was included in the group of around 320 seronegative cohort members. Each donor provided a peripheral blood sample, and peripheral blood mononuclear cells were used for TCR beta sequencing. Genomic DNA was extracted from the blood cell samples with the Qiagen DNeasy Blood Extraction Kit. The library was obtained by the immunoSEQ multiplex PCR assay. For the multiplex PCR, a mixture combining 60 forward primers for TCR Vbeta segments and 13 reverse primers for TCR Jbeta segments was used. A multiplex PCR assay on genomic DNA amplified the CDR3 region of rearranged TCR beta genes. On the Illumina HiSeq System, the amplified TCR beta libraries were sequenced as 87-base-pair reads. On the authors' methods: In a later analysis, tens of millions of unique TCR beta chains were counted across the roughly 610 repertoires, and around 11 million of these chains were shared by at least two donors. Raw reads were error-corrected and collapsed into unique sequences with a nearest-neighbor algorithm that merged closely related sequences to remove PCR and sequencing errors. CDR3 sequences were aligned to IMGT reference sequences to assign V, D and J gene segments. Each retained sequence needed at least a six-nucleotide match to both a V gene segment and a J gene segment. A rearrangement counted as productive if the CDR3 had no stop codons and remained in frame with V and J, and every other rearrangement counted as non-productive. CDR3 was defined by IMGT convention, running from the second conserved V-encoded cysteine to the conserved J-encoded phenylalanine. The earlier analysis of about 560 of the donors excluded any sequence lacking an unambiguous match to a single V gene segment. In an earlier analysis of almost 600 of the donors, a V segment was called functional when productive rearrangements were above 56.7%, and segregating when the standard deviation between donors exceeded 5%. A statistical classification framework was developed to diagnose cytomegalovirus status using the catalog of TCR beta chain sequences. V and J gene assignment, in a later analysis, came from comparing TCR nucleotide sequences with IMGT/GENE-DB human TR gene sequences. In a later analysis, CDR3 sequences and most-parsimonious VDJ recombination scenarios were assigned using the TCRdist pipeline. In a later analysis, each TCR beta chain was defined by its CDR3 amino acid sequence together with its V-gene family, and reads without a unique V-gene family were excluded. A later analysis removed 500 to 600 highly shared, low-generation-probability nucleotide sequences to deal with suspected cross-contamination and a sequencing artifact. In a later analysis, a clonal expansion index for each public chain was calculated from normalized within-repertoire ranks of inferred template counts. A later analysis computed generation probabilities with a VDJ recombination model fitted to out-of-frame rearrangements, and checked the results against IGoR. In a later analysis, TCR-TCR, TCR-HLA and TCR-CMV co-occurrence was scored with hypergeometric tests, and a repertoire-size bias correction was applied to TCR pairs. A later analysis estimated false discovery rates by permuting HLA or CMV assignments 20 times. A later analysis grouped co-occurring TCRs with DBSCAN, adding TCRdist sequence similarity when clustering within HLA-allele-positive subsets. For co-occurrence clustering, repertoires with fewer than 30,000 or more than 120,000 public chains were excluded, along with roughly 5 repertoires with anomalous nucleotide sharing. Imported from immuneACCESS, the table was reduced by TCRdb to in-frame sequences with V and J called. These copies leave out some clones; in studies compared against another copy, an unresolved V gene accounts for under half, and the cause of the remainder is not known. Clone size and V and J calls were adopted from that table, with D and trimming inferred from the DNA. For this sample the table gives a few hundred thousand clones, of which 80% to 90% were detected only once. The top ten hold about 3.1% of the sample.

This record belongs to a study of cytomegalovirus exposure and HLA in healthy donors (dated by TCRdb to about 2017). Looking at the study overall: An earlier analysis of some 600 of the donors reported over 250 Gb of sequence data and 95 million to 140 million unique TCR beta sequences obtained from around 190 million T cells. An earlier analysis of around 540 of the donors applied high-throughput TCR beta sequencing to assess whether each TCR beta V gene segment acted as functional or pseudogenic. Of the approximately 400 genotyped donors, 81% were placed in the genetic ancestry cluster associated with self-reported Caucasian donors. High-throughput TCR immunosequencing, statistical association of individual TCRs with disease status, and machine learning were combined to predict cytomegalovirus infection status. Alongside the repertoire data, information on donor age, sex, ethnicity and CMV serostatus was compiled. The study profiled the T cell repertoires of 550 to 700 subjects by immunosequencing and related them to cytomegalovirus serostatus. The number of donors typed differed by locus, with roughly 629-640 for A, B, C, DRB1 and DQB1, 522 for DQA1, 600 to 610 for DPA1, and some 470 for DPB1. HLA typing covered class I and class II loci at four-digit resolution. Rather than drawing on any new phenotypic data, the later analysis identified candidate immune exposures from TCR beta sequences and the way those sequences occurred across donors. An early release that covered fewer than 750 HLA-typed donors contained around 300 gigabases of sequencing data and around 80 million unique TCR sequences. On average, around 240,000 unique TCR beta nucleotide sequences were sequenced per donor among 350 to 400 genotyped donors of the cohort, with around 19% of those sequences being non-productive. The study aimed to test whether signatures of past pathogen exposure could be identified by cataloging public T cell receptors. A separate validation cohort of 100 to 150 different subjects was used in addition to the roughly 640-subject first cohort. A few DR-DQ haplotypes were treated as single units for association and clustering because of strong linkage in the cohort. In a later genetic analysis, genome-wide SNP genotypes for about 65% of the 666 donors were used, and that subset was treated as a discovery cohort. A later analysis re-examined previously published TCR beta repertoires from 600 to 700 donors and added high-resolution HLA genotyping to investigate patterns of TCR occurrence. All discovery cohort repertoires had been generated using a single sequencing platform.

For this chain, trimming is 0 bases at the V end and 4 bases at the J end, and the number of junction bases without a gene match is 5. From a lookup of the germline V gene, CDR1 and CDR2 are SGHTA and FQGNSA. The CDR3 holds 15 amino acids from the cysteine to the phenylalanine. The entry retains the CDR3 DNA only, 45 bases that are in frame from base 1. Here is what the overall study found, with its caveats: The authors suggested that the approach could potentially be extended to other disease states and immunological phenotypes. For the cohort, immune exposure information was limited to CMV serostatus. A later analysis found that HLA-associated TCR beta chains were more clonally expanded and had lower generation probabilities than equally common non-associated chains. According to a later analysis, TCR association rates differed among HLA loci, with DRB1 alleles showing the most associated TCRs and HLA-C alleles showing the fewest. A cluster of highly shared sequence variants was judged likely to be a technical artifact of the sequencing pipeline. Assigning TCR associations to individual alleles was difficult when HLA alleles, especially DR and DQ, strongly co-occurred. Three of the identified cytomegalovirus-associated TCR beta chains were confirmed in vitro to be specific for cytomegalovirus antigens. A later analysis reported that several top co-occurrence clusters appeared linked to parvovirus B19, influenza, CMV and Epstein-Barr virus. The earlier analysis of 587 of the donors excluded around 17 rarely observed V segments, including chromosome 9 orphons, because counts were too low. In this cohort, only TCR beta chains were sequenced, and detectable features were limited by the absence of alpha or paired-chain data. HLA typing was unavailable for some donors at each locus, so association tests used only the typed subset. Because the 87-base-pair reads could not distinguish some IMGT-functional V segments, including TRBV6-2 and TRBV6-3, those segments were excluded. In both the original and validation cohorts, the classifier was reported to diagnose cytomegalovirus status with high specificity and sensitivity. Most TCR sequences were seen in very few donors, while some public TCRs were found in many individuals. V-gene and J-gene trimming of TCR beta chains was associated with a missense DCLRE1C variant in a later genetic analysis, and the association was replicated in an independent cohort. In a later analysis, most CMV-associated TCR beta chains were found to appear HLA-restricted, with HLA associations seemingly driven largely by CMV exposure. In a later analysis, over 15,000 TCR beta sequences were associated with specific HLA alleles at a false discovery rate of 0.05. In the study, 150 to 200 TCR beta chains were listed as associated with cytomegalovirus. Roughly uniform sequencing depth across donors was assumed in presence/absence analyses, although this assumption may not hold. In a later genetic analysis, fewer N-insertions in productive TCRs were reported among donors in an Asian-associated ancestry cluster than the roughly 640-donor mean. An earlier analysis of 587 of the donors showed that most TCR beta V segments appeared in productive rearrangements either about 90% or about 30% of the time, which broadly matched IMGT annotations. Linkage disequilibrium might explain the correlated functional status among segregating V segments, but an unknown experimental factor could not be excluded. A further reported finding was that TCR beta sequences accurately predicted the HLA-A and HLA-B alleles for most subjects in the first cohort.

The receptor comes from a man aged 25-45 years in good health and CMV-seronegative. The sample taken for sequencing was PBMCs. The chain links TRBV7-2 with TRBJ1-2, with 7 bases aligning to TRBD1. The CDR3 region reads CASSLAGGQSYGYTF. In nucleotides, the sequence is TGTGCCAGCAGCTTAGCTGGGGGACAGTCCTATGGCTACACCTTC. The full variable domain, with segments outside the CDR3 supplied by the reference TRBV7-2 and TRBJ1-2 proteins, appears as GAGVSQSPSNKVTEKGKDVELRCDPISGHTALYWYRQSLGQGLEFLIYFQGNSAPDKSGLPSDRFSAERTGGSVSTLTIQRTQQEDSAVYLCASSLAGGQSYGYTFGSGTRLTVV.